Following are 16 T cell receptor beta chains from one sample sequenced in a study of shared clonotypes between healthy human individuals. The repertoire was sequenced with immunoSEQ multiplex PCR; TCRdb's copy has only in-frame clones and lacks some. Among roughly 500,000 clones listed, 70% to 80% were seen once. The sample was PBMCs. The receptor set was obtained from a woman aged 35 to 49 in good health. Some clones in this sample may be carry-over from other donors' samples.

The V call is TRBV28, the J call TRBJ2-1, with 9 bases that match TRBD2. Germline values: CDR1 MDHEN, CDR2 SYDVKM. The V segment lost 1 base and the J segment 0 bases; nucleotides outside the gene matches: 13. The CDR3 is 20 residues long. The CDR3 DNA reads as TGTGCCAGCAGTTTATCTCCCGGGTTAGCGGGAGAGCTCTCCTACAATGAGCAGTTCTTC. It is translated as CASSLSPGLAGELSYNEQFF.

J is TRBJ2-2 and V is TRBV21-1; TRBD2, the D gene given by the table, was not confirmed from the DNA. TRBV21-1 is given as a pseudogene. The CDR3 runs to 14 residues. For the CDR3, the DNA is TGTGCCAGCAGCAAAGATCGGGACACCGGGGAGCTGTTTTTT. Encoded protein: CASSKDRDTGELFF.

This chain joins TRBV29-1 and TRBJ2-7; 9 bases agree with TRBD1. The CDR3 extends over 14 amino acids. After removal of 0 bases from V and 7 bases from J, the junction contained 7 bases not matched to a gene. CDR1 and CDR2 (germline): SQVTM, ANQGSEA. The CDR3, as DNA: TGCAGCGTTGAAGACATTAACAGGGGGCGGGAGCAGTACTTC. Protein product: CSVEDINRGREQYF.

The chain employs TRBV27 and TRBJ2-5, with D possibly TRBD2 on 6 matching bases. Germline CDR1 MNHEY, CDR2 SMNVEV (reference sequence). Trimming took 1 base from V and 5 from J, leaving 17 bases between them. This CDR3 is 16 amino acids long. The CDR3 sequence is CASSLFAGGAAETQYF. The CDR3 DNA follows: TGTGCCAGCAGTTTATTTGCCGGGGGAGCTGCTGAGACCCAGTACTTC.

The CDR3 region has the DNA TGCGCCAGCAGCAGACTAGCGGGAGACTACAATGAGCAGTTCTTC. Protein sequence: CASSRLAGDYNEQFF. The rearrangement uses TRBV4-3 and TRBJ2-1; 12 bases agree with TRBD2. The CDR3 runs to 15 residues. CDR1 is LGHNA, CDR2 YSLEER, per germline. Trimming cost V 5 bases and J 3 bases; bases outside gene matches: 2.

The chain joins TRBV15 to TRBJ2-3; weak D call: TRBD1 (6 bases). V gave up 1 base and J gave up 2 bases, with 7 bases separating them. The CDR3 has 14 amino acids. Germline values: CDR1 LNHNV, CDR2 YYDKDF (reference sequence). The CDR3 spells CATSRAGATDTQYF. As DNA, the CDR3 is TGTGCCACCAGCAGAGCAGGGGCCACAGATACGCAGTATTTT.

V gene TRBV11-1 combines with J gene TRBJ2-1, with 9 bases that match TRBD1. V was pared by 6 bases and J by 5 bases, with 8 bases of the junction left unmatched. CDR3 length: 15 amino acids. Germline CDR1 reads SGHAT; CDR2 reads FQDESV (reference sequence). The CDR3 DNA reads TGTGCCAGCAGTCAGACAGGGGGGTGGAACAATGAGCAGTTCTTC. This translates into CASSQTGGWNNEQFF. The variable domain in full, with the rest retrieved from reference TRBV11-1 and TRBJ2-1, is EAEVAQSPRYKITEKSQAVAFWCDPISGHATLYWYRQILGQGPELLVQFQDESVVDDSQLPKDRFSAERLKGVDSTLKIQPAELGDSAMYLCASSQTGGWNNEQFFGPGTRLTVL.

This rearrangement joins TRBV9 to TRBJ2-3, with D perhaps assigned TRBD1 or TRBD2 (5 bases each). Trimming took off 0 bases at V and 6 bases at J, with 14 bases between the two ends. This CDR3 is 15 amino acids long. From germline, CDR1 is SGDLS and CDR2 YYNGEE. CDR3 loop: CASSVVGTGWDTQYF. The CDR3 nucleotides read TGTGCCAGCAGCGTAGTTGGGACGGGATGGGATACGCAGTATTTT.

V gene TRBV6-4 combines with J gene TRBJ2-4; possible D gene TRBD1, 5 bases. Germline assignment: CDR1 MRHNA and CDR2 SNTAGT. This CDR3 contains 18 residues. V was clipped by 3 bases and J by 0 bases, with 18 bases between them. The CDR3 DNA reads as TGTGCCAGCAGTGATTGGGGCATATTCGGGTTAGCCAAAAACATTCAGTACTTC. Encoded protein: CASSDWGIFGLAKNIQYF.

This rearrangement joins TRBV2 to TRBJ2-3; D unclear. In germline, CDR1 is SNHLY, CDR2 FYNNEI. Trimming shortened V by 7 bases and J by 6 bases, and 14 bases separated the two germline ends. This CDR3 comprises 13 residues. The CDR3 spells CASIGLLMDTQYF. CDR3 in DNA: TGTGCCAGCATCGGGCTGTTAATGGATACGCAGTATTTT.

The J gene is TRBJ2-7, the V gene TRBV28; D unresolved. In germline, CDR1 is MDHEN, CDR2 SYDVKM. Trimming stripped 6 bases from V and 2 bases from J, with 14 bases between. The CDR3 totals 14 residues. The CDR3 nucleotides read TGTGCCAGCAGGAGACAAACCCTTACCTACGAGCAGTACTTC. Protein product: CASRRQTLTYEQYF.

The J gene is TRBJ1-3, the V gene TRBV2; no firm D call. The CDR3 extends over 12 amino acids. With 6 bases removed from V and 4 bases from J, the gap between germline ends came to 7 bases. Germline-derived CDR1 and CDR2 are SNHLY and FYNNEI. The CDR3 is CASRPEGNTIYF. The CDR3 DNA sequence: TGTGCCAGCAGACCCGAAGGAAACACCATATATTTT.

The chain has TRBV18 and TRBJ2-2; 12 nucleotides line up with TRBD1. The J segment lost 7 bases and the V segment lost 4 bases, leaving 7 bases of the junction unmatched. CDR1 and CDR2 (germline): KGHSH, LQKENI. The CDR3 is made up of 16 amino acids. The CDR3 reads CASSQTGTGGIGELFF. The CDR3, as DNA: TGTGCCAGCTCACAAACCGGGACAGGGGGCATCGGGGAGCTGTTTTTT.

Only a few counts were recorded for this clone. This chain links TRBV6-6 with TRBJ2-7; tentatively, D is TRBD1 (6 bases). CDR3 length: 14 residues. Germline-derived CDR1 and CDR2 are MNHNY and SVGAGI (reference sequence). Trimming stripped 0 bases from V and 7 bases from J, with 13 bases between. This chain's CDR3 is CASSYSGPDSEQYF. CDR3 bases: TGTGCCAGCAGTTACTCCGGCCCGGACAGTGAGCAGTACTTC.

The chain carries TRBV10-3 and TRBJ1-1; 12 nucleotides agree with TRBD1. Germline CDR1 ENHRY, CDR2 SYGVKD. With 7 bases clipped from V and 4 bases from J, the junction kept 10 bases outside the gene matches. The CDR3 loop spans 16 amino acids. The CDR3 here is CAITGDRGRLGTEAFF. CDR3 in DNA: TGTGCCATCACTGGGGACAGGGGGCGGTTGGGCACTGAAGCTTTCTTT.

This clone has only one observation. The chain has TRBV19 and TRBJ2-2; TRBD1 aligns across 8 bases. This CDR3 is built from 14 residues. V lost 5 bases and J lost 5; bases outside the gene matches: 4. Germline lookup yields CDR1 LNHDA and CDR2 SQIVND (reference sequence). The CDR3 loop reads CASSQGAKTGELFF. CDR3 nucleotides: TGTGCCAGTAGTCAGGGGGCAAAAACCGGGGAGCTGTTTTTT.